This passage covers 8 T cell receptor beta chains from one sample sequenced in a study of shared clonotypes between healthy human individuals (dated by TCRdb to the early 2020s). Libraries were built with the immunoSEQ multiplex PCR assay. Here the immuneACCESS table is served through TCRdb, limited to in-frame sequences with V and J called. Missing clones are a known gap in these copies; in checked studies unresolved V genes cover under half, and the rest lacks a known reason. In all, the sample holds some 650,000 clones, and almost 97% of those were seen once. About 0.06% of the sample is in the top ten clones. Sequenced material: naive CD4+ T cells sorted from blood. According to the study, the label for this sample's cell subset or site signals: CD45RA+ positively selected. These TCRs come from a woman aged 30 to 39 in good health.

This clone has a single count. The CDR3 bases are TGCGCCAGCAGCCAGACCCAATTTGCGGACAGGGCTAATGAGCAGTTCTTC. It encodes CASSQTQFADRANEQFF. The rearrangement joins TRBV4-1 to TRBJ2-1, with TRBD1 identical over 8 bases. V dropped 3 bases and J dropped 7; count of bases not matched to a gene: 14. The germline CDR1 and CDR2 sequences are MGHRA and YSYEKL. This CDR3 is built from 17 residues.

CDR3 nucleotide sequence: TGTGCCAGCAGCCGCGGAGGAGACGAGCAGTACTTC. Protein: CASSRGGDEQYF. The J gene is TRBJ2-7, the V gene TRBV11-3; a possible D gene is TRBD2 (5 bases). The germline V gene has CDR1 SGHNT and CDR2 YENEEA. The CDR3 has 12 amino acids. The V end lost 5 bases, the J end lost 5 bases, and 10 bases lay between the germline ends.

V and J are TRBV10-2 and TRBJ1-5; D is undetermined. The CDR3 runs 15 residues. Trimming stripped 4 bases from V and 0 bases from J, with 10 bases between. The V gene's germline CDR1 is WSHSY and CDR2 SAAADI. DNA for the CDR3: TGCGCCAGCAGTGTCGGCATACTTAGCAATCAGCCCCAGCATTTT. It codes for CASSVGILSNQPQHF.

Note on this clone: The sample has other DNA sequences that encode this CDR3 too. V usage is TRBV18 and J usage is TRBJ1-5; 8 bases map to TRBD1. This CDR3 has 13 residues. The trim removed 6 bases at V and 5 bases at J, leaving 3 bases unmatched. Germline-derived CDR1 and CDR2 are KGHSH and LQKENI. The CDR3 DNA reads as TGTGCCAGCTCTCCGGGACAGGATCAGCCCCAGCATTTT. It encodes CASSPGQDQPQHF.

The chain uses TRBV4-1 and TRBJ2-5; no definite D call. The CDR3 sequence is 13 residues long. CDR1 is MGHRA, CDR2 YSYEKL, per germline. Trimming removed 3 bases at V and 2 bases at J, with 7 bases between. The CDR3 DNA is TGCGCCAGCAGCCATATACAACAAGAGACCCAGTACTTC. Protein product: CASSHIQQETQYF.

Concerning this clone itself: Other DNA sequences in the sample encode the same CDR3. The chain recombines TRBV6-5 with TRBJ2-2; D call uncertain. Germline CDR1 and CDR2: MNHEY and SVGAGI. V lost 2 bases and J 4 bases, leaving 8 bases between the germline ends. This CDR3 comprises 14 residues. The DNA of the CDR3 is TGTGCCAGCAGTTACGGCAGTGTCACCGGGGAGCTGTTTTTT. Translation: CASSYGSVTGELFF.

The rearrangement links TRBV11-2 to TRBJ2-7; unclear D gene. The V end lost 4 bases, the J end lost 5 bases, and 12 bases lay between the germline ends. This CDR3 comprises 13 residues. The germline V gene has CDR1 SGHAT and CDR2 FQNNGV. CDR3 in DNA: TGTGCCAGCAGCTCCCCCAGAGACCACGAGCAGTACTTC. It encodes CASSSPRDHEQYF.

V usage is TRBV6-1 and J usage is TRBJ1-5; 8 bases align to TRBD1. Trimming took 6 bases from V and 3 from J; bases not matched to a gene: 4. CDR3 length: 14 residues. The germline CDR1 and CDR2 sequences are MNHNS and SASEGT. The CDR3 protein is CASRLGQVNQPQHF. The CDR3 DNA follows: TGTGCCAGCAGATTGGGACAGGTCAATCAGCCCCAGCATTTT.